The clone carrying this T cell receptor (beta chain) was seen only a few times. Its matching antigen is unknown. This sample stems from a study of beta chain features in type 1 diabetes. The wider study: Patients were similar to healthy donors in age and gender (as well as in cell yields). Overall study results and limits: Type 1 diabetes patients had moderately but significantly shorter TCRB CDR3s in all four CD4+ subsets. Healthy donors had naive, central memory and Treg TCRB repertoires that appeared less similar than those seen among patients.

The CDR3 is made up of 13 amino acids. V lost 5 bases to trimming and J lost 3 bases, with 11 bases between them. In germline, CDR1 is WSHSY, CDR2 SAAADI. Expressed TCRB transcripts were sequenced after all isolated RNA was converted to cDNA. About 3.9 million reads on average were seen across naive, central memory and regulatory T cell samples. Sequenced by immunoSEQ multiplex PCR; TCRdb stores in-frame clones only, minus some. There are 200,000 to 250,000 clones in the sample; over 8.5% occur only once, and 0.03% to 0.04% lies in the top ten. The chain links TRBV10-2 to TRBJ2-7, with D possibly being TRBD1 (5 bases). What was sequenced was naive CD4+ T cells from blood. The receptor was isolated from a woman aged 18-29 years in good health. CDR3 DNA sequence: TGCGCCAGCAGTTCAGGGCTTAGCTACGAGCAGTACTTC. Encoded protein: CASSSGLSYEQYF.